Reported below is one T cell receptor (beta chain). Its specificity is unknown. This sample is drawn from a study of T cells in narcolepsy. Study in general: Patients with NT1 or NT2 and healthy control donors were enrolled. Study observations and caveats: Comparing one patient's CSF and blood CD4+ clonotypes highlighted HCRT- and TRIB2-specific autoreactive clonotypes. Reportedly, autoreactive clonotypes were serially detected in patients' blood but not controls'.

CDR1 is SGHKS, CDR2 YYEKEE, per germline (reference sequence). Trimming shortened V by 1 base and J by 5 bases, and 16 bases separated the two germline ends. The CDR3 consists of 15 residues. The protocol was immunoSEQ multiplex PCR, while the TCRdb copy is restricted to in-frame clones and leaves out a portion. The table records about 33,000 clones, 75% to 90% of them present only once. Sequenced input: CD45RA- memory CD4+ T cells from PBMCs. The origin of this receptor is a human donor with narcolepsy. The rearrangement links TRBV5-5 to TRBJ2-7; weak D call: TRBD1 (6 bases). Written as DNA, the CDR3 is TGTGCCAGCAGCTTGCGAGCAGGGGCCCCCGACGAGCAGTACTTC. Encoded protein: CASSLRAGAPDEQYF.